The 22 T cell receptor beta chains given below trace back to one sample, sequenced in a study of T cells after posttransplantation cyclophosphamide. Repertoires were generated with immunoSEQ multiplex PCR, while TCRdb's copy carries only in-frame clones and drops some. The sample is made up of about 40,000 clones, none counted only once. The sequencing input was PBMCs. Every receptor here comes from a man aged 25 to 45 in good health and a related stem cell transplant donor.

There are many counts of this clone. The rearrangement joins TRBV7-6 to TRBJ2-3; 9 nucleotides align to TRBD2. Trimming cost V 2 bases and J 2 bases; bases outside gene matches: 5. The CDR3 is 16 residues long. The germline V gene has CDR1 SGHVS and CDR2 FNYEAQ. CDR3: CASSLTASGDTDTQYF. CDR3 DNA: TGTGCCAGCAGCTTAACGGCTAGCGGGGACACAGATACGCAGTATTTT.

This clone was counted many times. The V call is TRBV6-1, the J call TRBJ1-2; D may be TRBD1 (6 bases). Germline V gene data show CDR1 as MNHNS and CDR2 as SASEGT. V was trimmed by 2 bases and J by 0 bases, leaving 10 bases between them. The CDR3 consists of 15 residues. The DNA of the CDR3 is TGTGCCAGCAGTGAACCCACAGGGCCTAACTATGGCTACACCTTC. Its protein product is CASSEPTGPNYGYTF.

Ten or more counts support this clone. This chain connects TRBV6-4 to TRBJ1-2; 12 bases match TRBD1. The trim removed 5 bases at V and 2 bases at J, leaving 3 bases unmatched. From germline, CDR1 is MRHNA and CDR2 SNTAGT. The CDR3 extends over 15 amino acids. CDR3 coding DNA: TGTGCCAGCAGTCCCGGGACAGGGGGCAACTATGGCTACACCTTC. This codes for CASSPGTGGNYGYTF.

This clone was counted many times. The chain has TRBV5-4 and TRBJ2-4; 9 bases match TRBD2. CDR1 is SGHNT and CDR2 is YYREEE in the germline V gene (reference sequence). V lost 2 bases, J lost 7 bases, and 10 bases stayed unmatched. The CDR3 is 16 residues long. The CDR3 DNA reads TGTGCCAGCAGCTTAGGGCGGGGGGGAGGAAGGAACATTCAGTACTTC. This sequence encodes CASSLGRGGGRNIQYF.

This clone was observed at least ten times. The V and J genes are TRBV5-6 and TRBJ1-1; weak D call: TRBD1 (6 bases). There are 14 residues in the CDR3. Trimming stripped 4 bases from V and 8 bases from J, with 18 bases between. The germline CDR1 and CDR2 sequences are SGHDT and YYEEEE. In DNA, the CDR3 is TGTGCCAGCAGCGTGACGGGATTGGGGGCGGAAGCTTTCTTT. It specifies CASSVTGLGAEAFF.

This clone has at least ten counts. The chain joins TRBV6-1 to TRBJ2-4, with D possibly being TRBD1 (6 bases). The V and J ends lost 3 bases and 2 bases respectively, with 14 bases between them. CDR3 length equals 16 residues. The germline V gene has CDR1 MNHNS and CDR2 SASEGT. The CDR3, as DNA: TGTGCCAGCAGTGACAGGCAGGGGTCGTCCAAAAACATTCAGTACTTC. It yields the protein CASSDRQGSSKNIQYF.

This clone showed up many times. The chain carries TRBV10-3 and TRBJ2-1; D is uncertain. Germline values: CDR1 ENHRY, CDR2 SYGVKD. Trimming removed 2 bases from V and 3 bases from J, with 8 bases in between. CDR3 length: 14 amino acids. CDR3 bases: TGTGCCATCAGTGAGGGCGGATACTACAATGAGCAGTTCTTC. As protein: CAISEGGYYNEQFF.

This CDR3 reads CASRGILERSLAKNIQYF. The CDR3 DNA reads TGTGCCAGCAGGGGGATACTAGAGAGGAGTTTAGCCAAAAACATTCAGTACTTC. V usage is TRBV2 and J usage is TRBJ2-4; a weak D match, TRBD2 (5 bases). There are 18 residues in the CDR3. Germline CDR1 reads SNHLY; CDR2 reads FYNNEI. Deletions cut 6 bases from V and 0 bases from J, with 21 bases between.

This clone was seen repeatedly, ten times or more. The chain uses TRBV7-9 and TRBJ1-2, with TRBD1 matching over 11 bases. The CDR3 length is 14 residues. With 3 bases clipped from V and 8 bases from J, the junction kept 5 bases outside the gene matches. Germline lookup yields CDR1 SEHNR and CDR2 FQNEAQ (reference sequence). CDR3: CASSFGTGGEGYTF. The CDR3 DNA is TGTGCCAGCAGCTTCGGGACAGGGGGAGAAGGCTACACCTTC.

This clone was observed at least ten times. This sequence joins TRBV9 and TRBJ1-4; D not certain. The CDR3 is 15 residues long. V lost 3 bases and J lost 3, with 12 bases in between. Germline loops: CDR1 SGDLS, CDR2 YYNGEE. CDR3 sequence reads: CASSARGGPNEKLFF. As DNA, the CDR3 is TGTGCCAGCAGCGCCCGCGGCGGCCCTAATGAAAAACTGTTTTTT.

This clone occurred many times. V and J are TRBV7-9 and TRBJ2-7; 7 nucleotides align to TRBD2. After removal of 2 bases from V and 4 bases from J, the junction contained 8 bases not matched to a gene. The CDR3 loop spans 15 amino acids. Per the germline V gene, CDR1 is SEHNR and CDR2 is FQNEAQ (reference sequence). CDR3 amino acids: CASSLTAGENYEQYF. As DNA, the CDR3 is TGTGCCAGCAGCTTAACGGCGGGGGAAAATTACGAGCAGTACTTC.

This clone was counted a few times. The rearrangement uses TRBV28 and TRBJ2-4; the match to TRBD1 covers 11 bases. The ends lost 2 bases at V and 5 bases at J; junction bases unmatched: 8. Germline V CDR1 and CDR2: MDHEN, SYDVKM. CDR3 size: 17 residues. The CDR3 sequence is CASSLTSGQGAENIQYF. The CDR3 DNA follows: TGTGCCAGCAGTTTAACCTCCGGACAGGGGGCGGAAAACATTCAGTACTTC.

This clone was recorded many times. The rearrangement joins TRBV14 to TRBJ1-4; TRBD1 matches at 7 bases. Trimming at V came to 4 bases and at J to 10 bases, leaving 12 bases not matched to a gene. Germline lookup yields CDR1 SGHDN and CDR2 FVKESK. The CDR3 length is 15 residues. CDR3 sequence (DNA): TGTGCCAGCAGCCGATCGACAGGGTTTAGTGGAAAACTGTTTTTT. Amino acid sequence: CASSRSTGFSGKLFF.

Many counts were recorded for this clone. V is TRBV6-1 and J is TRBJ2-3; TRBD2 matches 12 bases. The J segment lost 0 bases and the V segment lost 4 bases, leaving 5 bases of the junction unmatched. Germline loops: CDR1 MNHNS, CDR2 SASEGT. This CDR3 contains 17 residues. CDR3 region: CASSGTSGASSTDTQYF. The CDR3 bases are TGTGCCAGCAGTGGGACTAGCGGGGCCTCGAGCACAGATACGCAGTATTTT.

Ten or more counts support this clone. This chain connects TRBV7-2 to TRBJ1-1, with a possible D match to TRBD1 (6 bases). The CDR3 extends over 13 amino acids. The V gene's germline CDR1 is SGHTA and CDR2 FQGNSA. Trimming pared 2 bases from V and 11 bases from J, leaving 15 bases between. DNA of the CDR3: TGTGCCAGCAGCTTAACTACGACAGGAACGGCTTTCTTT. This codes for CASSLTTTGTAFF.

This clone occurred many times. The rearrangement uses TRBV5-5 and TRBJ2-1; 7 nucleotides agree with TRBD1. V shed 0 bases, J shed 7 bases, and the junction held 10 bases outside the gene matches. Germline CDR1 is SGHKS and CDR2 is YYEKEE (reference sequence). The CDR3 extends over 16 amino acids. The CDR3 protein is CASSLGVRGKGNEQFF. The DNA of the CDR3 is TGTGCCAGCAGCTTGGGGGTCAGGGGGAAAGGGAATGAGCAGTTCTTC.

This clone was picked up many times. The chain employs TRBV10-3 and TRBJ1-3, with TRBD1 matching over 8 bases. This CDR3 region has 14 residues. V was clipped by 6 bases and J by 2 bases; unmatched bases: 3. Looked up from germline, CDR1 is ENHRY and CDR2 is SYGVKD. CDR3 bases: TGTGCCATCAGAATACAGGGGGCTGGAAACACCATATATTTT. Its protein is CAIRIQGAGNTIYF.

This clone has a count of ten or more. The chain is built from TRBV7-8 and TRBJ1-1; D uncertain. The germline V gene encodes CDR1 SGHVS and CDR2 FQNEAQ. The V and J ends lost 5 bases and 4 bases respectively, with 14 bases between them. The CDR3 spans 14 residues. The CDR3 nucleotides are TGTGCCAGCAGCCTCCGAGGGCCGCCCACTGAAGCTTTCTTT. The encoded protein is CASSLRGPPTEAFF.

This clone was counted at least ten times. The gene calls are TRBV6-2 or TRBV6-3 and TRBJ1-1; tentative D call: TRBD1 (5 bases). The CDR3 spans 14 residues. The ends were cut back, 7 bases at V and 4 bases at J, with 16 bases in the middle. The germline V gene encodes CDR1 MNHEY and CDR2 SVGEGT. CDR3 loop: CASTPGGSITEAFF. The CDR3 DNA follows: TGTGCCAGCACGCCGGGGGGGTCCATCACTGAAGCTTTCTTT.

This rearrangement joins TRBV6-5 to TRBJ1-1; 7 bases are a match to TRBD1. The V segment lost 3 bases and the J segment 2 bases; nucleotides outside the gene matches: 6. This CDR3 is 15 amino acids long. Germline CDR1 is MNHEY and CDR2 is SVGAGI. The CDR3 is CASSYNRGLNTEAFF. DNA for the CDR3: TGTGCCAGCAGTTATAACAGGGGATTAAACACTGAAGCTTTCTTT.

This clone was recorded a few times. V and J are TRBV7-2 and TRBJ2-7; 7 bases line up with TRBD2. The germline gives CDR1 SGHTA, CDR2 FQGNSA. CDR3 size: 14 residues. The junction had 7 bases not matched to a gene; V was cut back by 2 bases and J by 6 bases. This chain's CDR3 is CASSLPSGPAEQYF. Written as DNA, the CDR3 is TGTGCCAGCAGCTTACCTAGCGGACCCGCCGAGCAGTACTTC.

There are many counts of this clone. The chain combines TRBV7-9 with TRBJ2-7, with D maybe TRBD2 (7 bases). CDR3 length: 15 residues. Germline values: CDR1 SEHNR, CDR2 FQNEAQ (reference sequence). Deletions cut 5 bases from V and 4 bases from J, with 18 bases between. CDR3 in DNA: TGTGCCAGCAGCCCGCCCACGGGGGGCACTTACGAGCAGTACTTC. It translates to CASSPPTGGTYEQYF.